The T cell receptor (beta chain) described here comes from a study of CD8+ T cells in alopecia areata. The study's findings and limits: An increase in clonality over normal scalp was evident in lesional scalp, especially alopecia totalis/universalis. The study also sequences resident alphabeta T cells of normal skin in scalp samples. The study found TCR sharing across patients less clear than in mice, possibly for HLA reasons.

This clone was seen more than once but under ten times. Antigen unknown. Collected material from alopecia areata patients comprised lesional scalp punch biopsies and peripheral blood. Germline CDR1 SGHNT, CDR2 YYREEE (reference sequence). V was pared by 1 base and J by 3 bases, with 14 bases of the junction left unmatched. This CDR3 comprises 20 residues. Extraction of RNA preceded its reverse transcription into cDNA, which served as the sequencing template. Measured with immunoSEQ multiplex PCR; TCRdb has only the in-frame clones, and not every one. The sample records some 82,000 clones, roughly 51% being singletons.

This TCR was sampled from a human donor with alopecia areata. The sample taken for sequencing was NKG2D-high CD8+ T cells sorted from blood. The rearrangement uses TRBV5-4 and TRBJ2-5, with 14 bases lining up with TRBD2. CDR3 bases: TGTGCCAGCAGCTTGTTGGGCAGCCCGGGACTAGCGGGAGACGAAGAGACCCAGTACTTC. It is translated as CASSLLGSPGLAGDEETQYF.